Following are 31 T cell receptor beta chains from one sample sequenced in a study of blood T cell repertoires in COVID-19. Generated by immunoSEQ multiplex PCR, the TCRdb table keeps only in-frame clones and is missing some. The repertoire holds about 200,000 clones, about nine tenths seen once, with around 2% in the top ten. Sequencing used peripheral blood. These receptors all come from a young man who had recovered from COVID-19.

This chain links TRBV18 with TRBJ2-7, with 8 bases that match TRBD1. This CDR3 comprises 14 residues. V lost 3 bases and J lost 7; bases outside the gene matches: 8. Germline CDR1 reads KGHSH; CDR2 reads LQKENI. CDR3 sequence (DNA): TGTGCCAGCTCACCCTTGACAGGGGTGCGGGAGCAGTACTTC. This gives the protein CASSPLTGVREQYF.

The CDR3 loop is CASSLLLNSNQPQHF. The CDR3 DNA reads as TGTGCCAGCAGCTTGTTACTGAACTCCAATCAGCCCCAGCATTTT. The rearrangement links TRBV5-5 to TRBJ1-5; D ambiguous. Deletions cut 1 base from V and 3 bases from J, with 11 bases between. The length of the CDR3 is 15 residues. Germline CDR1 and CDR2: SGHKS and YYEKEE (reference sequence).

Within the sample, this clone is medium-sized. This CDR3 reads CASSVDSSYNEQFF. In DNA form, the CDR3 reads TGTGCCAGCAGTGTGGACAGCTCCTACAATGAGCAGTTCTTC. The chain combines TRBV2 with TRBJ2-1; weak D call: TRBD1 (6 bases). Germline-derived CDR1 and CDR2 are SNHLY and FYNNEI. Trimming took 4 bases from V and 0 from J, leaving 7 bases between them. This CDR3 region has 14 residues.

This sequence joins TRBV7-9 and TRBJ1-1; 7 positions agree with TRBD1. The V segment lost 2 bases and the J segment 1 base; nucleotides outside the gene matches: 10. The CDR3 is made up of 17 amino acids. Germline V gene sequence: CDR1 SEHNR, CDR2 FQNEAQ (reference sequence). The CDR3 DNA follows: TGTGCCAGCAGCTTAAATTATCGAAGGACAGGGAACACTGAAGCTTTCTTT. Translated, it gives CASSLNYRRTGNTEAFF.

The CDR3 loop is CARSPDSQLTGGICEQYF. CDR3 bases: TGTGCCAGAAGCCCGGATTCGCAATTGACAGGGGGCATCTGCGAGCAGTACTTC. This rearrangement joins TRBV5-3 to TRBJ2-7; 10 nucleotides align to TRBD1. TRBV5-3 is classed as an ORF, of uncertain function. With V trimmed by 4 bases and J by 6 bases, 19 bases remained unmatched. The CDR3 loop spans 18 amino acids.

This chain uses TRBV4-1 with TRBJ2-1; 10 bases agree with TRBD2. The length of the CDR3 is 16 residues. J lost 4 bases, V lost 3 bases, and 6 bases had no gene match. The germline V gene encodes CDR1 MGHRA and CDR2 YSYEKL. The CDR3 reads CASSHPLAGVYNEQFF. The CDR3 nucleotides read TGCGCCAGCAGCCATCCCCTAGCGGGGGTTTACAATGAGCAGTTCTTC.

The CDR3 bases are TGTGCCAGCAGCCCCCAAACAGGGGGCGGGTCTGGCTACACCTTC. Its translation: CASSPQTGGGSGYTF. This sequence joins TRBV7-2 and TRBJ1-2; 9 nucleotides match TRBD1. The germline V gene encodes CDR1 SGHTA and CDR2 FQGNSA. Losses at the gene ends were 5 bases for V and 7 bases for J; bases not matched to a gene: 11. The CDR3 covers 15 residues.

The chain links TRBV7-5 to TRBJ2-7; the DNA was not used to check the table's D call, TRBD1. TRBV7-5 is designated a pseudogene. This CDR3 comprises 18 residues. CDR3 loop: CVRSFSRDRGSGTYEQYF. The DNA of the CDR3 is TGTGTCAGAAGCTTCTCCCGGGACAGGGGCTCAGGGACCTACGAGCAGTACTTC.

This chain uses TRBV2 with TRBJ2-1; the D gene is possibly TRBD1 (6 bases). Germline V lookup: CDR1 SNHLY, CDR2 FYNNEI. Trimming pared 9 bases from V and 7 bases from J, leaving 13 bases between. The CDR3 has 12 residues. The CDR3 protein is CARQGFRNEQFF. CDR3 DNA: TGTGCCAGACAGGGTTTTAGGAATGAGCAGTTCTTC.

The chain joins TRBV6-4 to TRBJ1-2; possibly TRBD1 for D (6 bases). V dropped 9 bases and J dropped 0 bases, with 11 bases sitting between them. There are 13 residues in the CDR3. The germline V gene has CDR1 MRHNA and CDR2 SNTAGT. CDR3 nucleotide sequence: TGTGCCAGTTCCCGGACAGCTAACTATGGCTACACCTTC. The encoded protein is CASSRTANYGYTF.

The CDR3 spells CASSLWRGHTEAFF. The CDR3 nucleotides read TGTGCCAGCAGTTTATGGCGGGGTCACACTGAAGCTTTCTTT. The V call is TRBV27, the J call TRBJ1-1; no firm D call. This CDR3 contains 14 residues. Germline-derived CDR1 and CDR2 are MNHEY and SMNVEV (reference sequence). Trimming removed 1 base at V and 3 bases at J, with 9 bases between.

The chain employs TRBV12-3 or TRBV12-4 and TRBJ1-5; D unclear. Trimming removed 6 bases at V and 4 bases at J, with 10 bases between. The CDR3 is made up of 13 amino acids. This CDR3 is CASSPRTNQPQHF. The CDR3 coding sequence is TGTGCCAGCAGCCCCCGCACTAATCAGCCCCAGCATTTT.

CDR3 in amino acids: CASSVGQGVAYEQYF. CDR3 in DNA: TGTGCCAGCAGCGTAGGACAGGGGGTAGCCTACGAGCAGTACTTC. The chain has TRBV9 and TRBJ2-7; 9 nucleotides line up with TRBD1. The CDR3 loop spans 15 amino acids. Germline V gene lookup returns CDR1 SGDLS and CDR2 YYNGEE. V gave up 0 bases and J gave up 2 bases; unmatched junction bases: 3.

The CDR3 protein is CASSPGHLSYEQYF. CDR3 nucleotides: TGTGCCAGCAGCCCTGGACACCTGTCCTACGAGCAGTACTTC. The V call is TRBV5-4, the J call TRBJ2-7; D perhaps matches TRBD1 (5 bases). This CDR3 has 14 amino acids. The ends were cut back, 4 bases at V and 1 base at J, with 12 bases in the middle. Germline V lookup: CDR1 SGHNT, CDR2 YYREEE (reference sequence).

The count of this clone is one. The genes are TRBV15 and TRBJ2-7, with 10 bases identical to TRBD2. The germline CDR1 and CDR2 sequences are LNHNV and YYDKDF (reference sequence). The CDR3 runs to 15 residues. V gave up 2 bases and J gave up 3 bases; unmatched junction bases: 4. CDR3 residues: CATSRNSGGVYEQYF. The CDR3 DNA follows: TGTGCCACCAGCAGAAACAGCGGGGGGGTCTACGAGCAGTACTTC.

This chain joins TRBV20-1 and TRBJ1-2, with a weak D call TRBD1 (5 bases). Trimming took off 6 bases at V and 7 bases at J, with 9 bases between the two ends. Germline V gene sequence: CDR1 DFQATT, CDR2 SNEGSKA (reference sequence). CDR3 length: 10 amino acids. The CDR3 DNA is TGCAGTGCCGAAAGGGGTGGCTACACCTTC. Amino acid sequence: CSAERGGYTF.

As DNA, the CDR3 is TGTGCCAGCAGCGGCACGACAGGGAGAGTCAATCAGCCCCAGCATTTT. Amino acids: CASSGTTGRVNQPQHF. The chain is built from TRBV11-2 and TRBJ1-5; TRBD1 matches at 7 bases. Germline V lookup: CDR1 SGHAT, CDR2 FQNNGV. The CDR3 is 16 amino acids. With 5 bases clipped from V and 3 bases from J, the junction kept 10 bases outside the gene matches.

This chain links TRBV27 with TRBJ1-2; 8 bases align to TRBD1. This CDR3 is built from 21 residues. Germline trimming cut 4 bases from V and 2 bases from J; bases unmatched to any gene: 24. In germline, CDR1 is MNHEY, CDR2 SMNVEV (reference sequence). CDR3 in amino acids: CASSWTGRNYGYTLRNYGYTF. The CDR3 nucleotides are TGTGCCAGCAGTTGGACAGGGCGGAACTATGGCTACACCTTGCGGAACTATGGCTACACCTTC.

This chain links TRBV5-1 with TRBJ2-7; 7 bases are a match to TRBD1. J gave up 5 bases and V 2 bases, and 7 bases lay outside the gene matches. This CDR3 contains 14 residues. Germline-derived CDR1 and CDR2 are SGHRS and YFSETQ. CDR3 loop: CASSFTGERNEQYF. For the CDR3, the DNA is TGCGCCAGCAGCTTCACAGGGGAAAGGAACGAGCAGTACTTC.

The V and J genes are TRBV5-1 and TRBJ2-6; a possible D gene is TRBD1 (6 bases). In germline, CDR1 is SGHRS, CDR2 YFSETQ. V lost 2 bases and J lost 2, with 8 bases in between. The CDR3 extends over 15 amino acids. This CDR3 is CASSLTGTGANVLTF. The CDR3 DNA reads as TGCGCCAGCAGCTTAACAGGGACTGGGGCCAACGTCCTGACTTTC. Together with reference TRBV5-1 and TRBJ2-6, the CDR3 gives the full variable domain: KAGVTQTPRYLIKTRGQQVTLSCSPISGHRSVSWYQQTPGQGLQFLFEYFSETQRNKGNFPGRFSGRQFSNSRSEMNVSTLELGDSALYLCASSLTGTGANVLTFGAGSRLTVL.

The sample holds a few counts of this clone. The CDR3 loop is CASSRGGADTQYF. CDR3 DNA: TGTGCCAGCAGTCGGGGGGGCGCAGATACGCAGTATTTT. The V and J genes are TRBV6-5 and TRBJ2-3; the match to TRBD2 covers 8 bases. V was pared by 5 bases and J by 4 bases, with 2 bases of the junction left unmatched. CDR3 length equals 13 residues. Germline values: CDR1 MNHEY, CDR2 SVGAGI.

The chain carries TRBV12-3 or TRBV12-4 and TRBJ1-6; D is unclear. The CDR3 has 13 amino acids. Deletions cut 4 bases from V and 7 bases from J, with 8 bases between. CDR3 sequence: CASSSQSNSPLHF. In nucleotides, the CDR3 is TGTGCCAGCAGTTCCCAGTCGAATTCACCCCTCCACTTT.

This rearrangement joins TRBV5-1 to TRBJ2-7, with D unclear. Trimming took off 3 bases at V and 3 bases at J, with 10 bases between the two ends. Germline V gene lookup returns CDR1 SGHRS and CDR2 YFSETQ. CDR3 size: 13 residues. In nucleotides, the CDR3 is TGCGCCAGCAGCTCACACAGAGACTACGAGCAGTACTTC. Protein sequence: CASSSHRDYEQYF.

The CDR3 DNA reads as TGTGCCAGCAGTCAGCGGGGGTCCTACGAGCAGTACTTC. As protein: CASSQRGSYEQYF. This chain connects TRBV27 to TRBJ2-7; 8 nucleotides agree with TRBD2. This CDR3 comprises 13 residues. CDR1 and CDR2 (germline): MNHEY, SMNVEV (reference sequence). Losses at the gene ends were 5 bases for V and 1 base for J; bases not matched to a gene: 1.

The rearrangement links TRBV1 to TRBJ2-7; the tabulated D call, TRBD2, remains unverified against the DNA. TRBV1 has pseudogene status. The CDR3 is made up of 20 amino acids. The chain's CDR3 is CTSSQDWTCCSVPTSYEQYF. The CDR3 DNA follows: TGCACCAGCAGCCAAGATTGGACCTGCTGTAGCGTGCCCACCTCCTACGAGCAGTACTTC.

This chain connects TRBV7-8 to TRBJ1-3; no clear D. Trimming stripped 5 bases from V and 2 bases from J, with 13 bases between. The germline V gene encodes CDR1 SGHVS and CDR2 FQNEAQ. The CDR3 totals 15 residues. The CDR3 protein is CASSERALTGNTIYF. The CDR3 coding sequence is TGTGCCAGCAGCGAGAGAGCCTTAACTGGAAACACCATATATTTT.

This chain links TRBV10-1 with TRBJ2-3; D possibly corresponds to TRBD2 (5 bases). The CDR3 contains 16 residues. Germline values: CDR1 WNHNN, CDR2 SYGVQD (reference sequence). Trimming stripped 0 bases from V and 2 bases from J, with 12 bases between. CDR3 loop: CASSESFAGTTDTQYF. For the CDR3, the DNA is TGCGCCAGCAGTGAGTCATTCGCGGGTACCACAGATACGCAGTATTTT.

At least ten counts were recorded for this clone. The J gene is TRBJ2-1, the V gene TRBV11-2, with 8 positions matching TRBD1. This CDR3 has 16 amino acids. The V segment lost 5 bases and the J segment 3 bases; nucleotides outside the gene matches: 9. Germline loops: CDR1 SGHAT, CDR2 FQNNGV. CDR3 sequence reads: CASSPQGQGVYNEQFF. The CDR3 DNA follows: TGTGCCAGCAGCCCTCAAGGACAGGGCGTCTACAATGAGCAGTTCTTC.

The chain recombines TRBV6-1 with TRBJ2-1; D is uncertain. From germline, CDR1 is MNHNS and CDR2 SASEGT. V was shortened by 1 base and J by 9 bases, with 13 bases between the two germline ends. The CDR3 contains 14 residues. The CDR3 loop is CASSEGGLLGEQFF. Here the CDR3 DNA reads TGTGCCAGCAGTGAAGGTGGGCTATTAGGTGAGCAGTTCTTC.

The J gene is TRBJ1-6, the V gene TRBV27; D is perhaps TRBD1 (5 bases). This CDR3 is built from 17 residues. The V and J ends lost 6 bases and 8 bases respectively, with 23 bases between them. CDR1 and CDR2 (germline): MNHEY, SMNVEV (reference sequence). CDR3 sequence reads: CASSLKAGVPQYSPLHF. The CDR3 DNA is TGTGCCAGCAGCCTTAAGGCGGGGGTCCCTCAATATTCACCCCTCCACTTT.

This chain links TRBV5-4 with TRBJ2-2; the D gene is possibly TRBD2 (5 bases). Germline V CDR1 and CDR2: SGHNT, YYREEE (reference sequence). CDR3 length: 18 amino acids. V lost 1 base and J 4 bases, leaving 20 bases between the germline ends. In nucleotides, the CDR3 is TGTGCCAGCAGCTTGTCCCGCCTTGGGCTAGCCAGCACCGGGGAGCTGTTTTTT. Its protein product is CASSLSRLGLASTGELFF.